A selection of T cell receptor beta chains follows, all from one sample in a study of blood T cell repertoires in COVID-19. Measured with immunoSEQ multiplex PCR; TCRdb has only the in-frame clones, and not every one. The top ten hold over 4% of the sample, which has some 200,000 clones, 82% seen once. The sample comprised peripheral blood. Receptors originate from a woman aged 70-85 years with COVID-19, enrolled during active disease. CDR3s include the opening cysteine and the closing phenylalanine or tryptophan. Each record gives: J gene, D gene, V gene, clone size, CDR3 DNA, CDR3 protein. A D gene is named only where the DNA matches it firmly. Clone size is not always given. Where it is, it says once, few, many or a class for expanded clones.

J gene: TRBJ1-1; D gene: .; V gene: TRBV27; clone size: once; CDR3 DNA: TGTGCCAGCAGTTTACTGGGAAGGGGCACTGAAGCTTTCTTT; CDR3 protein: CASSLLGRGTEAFF
J gene: TRBJ1-4; D gene: TRBD1; V gene: TRBV5-1; clone size: .; CDR3 DNA: TGCGCCAGCAGCACCGGACAGGGTATGAGCGGAAGACTGTTTTTT; CDR3 protein: CASSTGQGMSGRLFF
J gene: TRBJ2-5; D gene: TRBD2; V gene: TRBV6-5; clone size: .; CDR3 DNA: TGTGCCAGCAGTTGGGGAGGGACTAGCAGCCAAGAGACCCAGTACTTC; CDR3 protein: CASSWGGTSSQETQYF
J gene: TRBJ2-2; D gene: TRBD1; V gene: TRBV28; clone size: few; CDR3 DNA: TGTGCCAGCAGTTCGACAGGGGAGGTCACCGGGGAGCTGTTTTTT; CDR3 protein: CASSSTGEVTGELFF
J gene: TRBJ2-1; D gene: TRBD2; V gene: TRBV7-2; clone size: .; CDR3 DNA: TGTGCCAGCAGCCCTAGCAGCGGGGAGTACGCCTACAATGAGCAGTTCTTC; CDR3 protein: CASSPSSGEYAYNEQFF
J gene: TRBJ1-5; D gene: .; V gene: TRBV6-6; clone size: once; CDR3 DNA: TGTGCCAGCAGTTACACCCGGGACAATAATCAGCCCCAGCATTTT; CDR3 protein: CASSYTRDNNQPQHF
J gene: TRBJ1-2; D gene: .; V gene: TRBV6-1; clone size: once; CDR3 DNA: TGTGCCAGCAGTGAAACCGTCGGCAGGGGAGATGGCTACACCTTC; CDR3 protein: CASSETVGRGDGYTF
J gene: TRBJ1-5; D gene: .; V gene: TRBV7-2; clone size: few; CDR3 DNA: TGTGCCAGCAGCCCGGGCTGGGGCGCTGGCAATCAGCCCCAGCATTTT; CDR3 protein: CASSPGWGAGNQPQHF
J gene: TRBJ1-6; D gene: TRBD1; V gene: TRBV5-4; clone size: .; CDR3 DNA: TGTGCCAGCAGCCTAGGCCGGGACAGGGTGGATAATTCACCCCTCCACTTT; CDR3 protein: CASSLGRDRVDNSPLHF
J gene: TRBJ1-4; D gene: TRBD1; V gene: TRBV14; clone size: .; CDR3 DNA: TGTGCCAGCAGCCAACCGACAGGGTTTAATGAAAAACTGTTTTTT; CDR3 protein: CASSQPTGFNEKLFF
J gene: TRBJ2-3; D gene: .; V gene: TRBV5-8; clone size: .; CDR3 DNA: TGTGCCAGCAGCTCCCGACTATTCACAGATACGCAGTATTTT; CDR3 protein: CASSSRLFTDTQYF
J gene: TRBJ1-1; D gene: .; V gene: TRBV19; clone size: once; CDR3 DNA: TGTGCCAGTAAAGGGACAAGACTTGGGAACACTGAAGCTTTCTTT; CDR3 protein: CASKGTRLGNTEAFF
J gene: TRBJ1-1; D gene: .; V gene: TRBV6-5; clone size: .; CDR3 DNA: TGTGCCAGCAGTTACGGGAAGGCGTCAAGTTCGGGGGCTTTCTTT; CDR3 protein: CASSYGKASSSGAFF
J gene: TRBJ2-3; D gene: TRBD2; V gene: TRBV18; clone size: .; CDR3 DNA: TGTGCCAGCTCACCATCGGGGCGGGAGAATACAGATACGCAGTATTTT; CDR3 protein: CASSPSGRENTDTQYF
J gene: TRBJ1-2; D gene: TRBD1; V gene: TRBV5-4; clone size: .; CDR3 DNA: TGTGCCAGCAGCGCTGATCGGACAGGGCGTAACTATGGCTACACCTTC; CDR3 protein: CASSADRTGRNYGYTF
J gene: TRBJ2-5; D gene: .; V gene: TRBV29-1; clone size: few; CDR3 DNA: TGCAGCTTCCGCGGGACGTCGGGAGAGACCCAGTACTTC; CDR3 protein: CSFRGTSGETQYF
J gene: TRBJ1-5; D gene: .; V gene: TRBV2; clone size: .; CDR3 DNA: TGTGCCAGCAGTGAACAAAATCAGCCCCAGCATTTT; CDR3 protein: CASSEQNQPQHF
J gene: TRBJ1-2; D gene: .; V gene: TRBV28; clone size: .; CDR3 DNA: TGTGCCAGCAGTGGGGAGGGCGAAGGCTATGGCTACACCTTC; CDR3 protein: CASSGEGEGYGYTF
J gene: TRBJ2-7; D gene: .; V gene: TRBV6-5; clone size: .; CDR3 DNA: TGTGCCAGCAGTTCCCCCAGGGGAATTGGCTACGAGCAGTACTTC; CDR3 protein: CASSSPRGIGYEQYF
J gene: TRBJ2-1; D gene: TRBD2; V gene: TRBV5-1; clone size: .; CDR3 DNA: TGCGCCAGCAGCTTGGCCTCGGGACTAGCGGGAGGTAATGAGCAGTTCTTC; CDR3 protein: CASSLASGLAGGNEQFF
J gene: TRBJ2-3; D gene: TRBD1; V gene: TRBV28; clone size: .; CDR3 DNA: TGTGCCAGCAGTTTCCCCGTCCGGACAGGGGACGACACAGATACGCAGTATTTT; CDR3 protein: CASSFPVRTGDDTDTQYF
J gene: TRBJ1-3; D gene: TRBD1; V gene: TRBV19; clone size: .; CDR3 DNA: TGTGCCAGTAGTATAGGAGGGACAGCTGGAAACACCATATATTTT; CDR3 protein: CASSIGGTAGNTIYF
J gene: TRBJ1-1; D gene: .; V gene: TRBV12-2; clone size: few; CDR3 DNA: TGTGCAAGTCGGGCGGTCGGCACTGAAGCTTTCTTT; CDR3 protein: CASRAVGTEAFF
J gene: TRBJ2-7; D gene: .; V gene: TRBV5-6; clone size: .; CDR3 DNA: TGTGCCAGCAGCTTGATGCCCGCGTCCCTATACGAGCAGTACTTC; CDR3 protein: CASSLMPASLYEQYF
J gene: TRBJ2-7; D gene: .; V gene: TRBV7-3; clone size: few; CDR3 DNA: TGTGCCAGCAGCTTACAGGCAGTACGGGGTGAGCAGTACTTC; CDR3 protein: CASSLQAVRGEQYF
J gene: TRBJ2-3; D gene: TRBD1; V gene: TRBV12-3/TRBV12-4; clone size: .; CDR3 DNA: TGTGCCAGCAGACCCGGGACAGTCCCGCAGTATTTT; CDR3 protein: CASRPGTVPQYF
J gene: TRBJ2-2; D gene: TRBD2; V gene: TRBV7-2; clone size: .; CDR3 DNA: TGTGCCAGCAGCTTAAGAGCGGGAGGAGGCGGGGAGCTGTTTTTT; CDR3 protein: CASSLRAGGGGELFF
J gene: TRBJ1-1; D gene: TRBD1; V gene: TRBV6-6; clone size: .; CDR3 DNA: TGTGCCAGCAGTTCGGGGACAGGGGGAATGAACACTGAAGCTTTCTTT; CDR3 protein: CASSSGTGGMNTEAFF
J gene: TRBJ2-5; D gene: .; V gene: TRBV29-1; clone size: .; CDR3 DNA: TGCAGCGTTTTCTACTCTCCTCAGGGTATGGAGACCCAGTACTTC; CDR3 protein: CSVFYSPQGMETQYF
J gene: TRBJ1-6; D gene: .; V gene: TRBV10-3; clone size: .; CDR3 DNA: TGTGCCATCAGTGAAAGCAGGGACTATAATTCACCCCTCCACTTT; CDR3 protein: CAISESRDYNSPLHF
J gene: TRBJ1-5; D gene: .; V gene: TRBV12-3/TRBV12-4; clone size: .; CDR3 DNA: TGTGCCAGCACCCTCGGGATCAATCAGCCCCAGCATTTT; CDR3 protein: CASTLGINQPQHF
J gene: TRBJ2-1; D gene: .; V gene: TRBV19; clone size: .; CDR3 DNA: TGTGCCAGTAGTATAGGGCGCGCAGGGTACAATGAGCAGTTCTTC; CDR3 protein: CASSIGRAGYNEQFF
J gene: TRBJ2-3; D gene: .; V gene: TRBV28; clone size: .; CDR3 DNA: TGTGCCAGCAGTTTCTTTCAGTATCGGGGCACAGATACGCAGTATTTT; CDR3 protein: CASSFFQYRGTDTQYF
J gene: TRBJ2-1; D gene: TRBD2; V gene: TRBV6-6; clone size: .; CDR3 DNA: TGTGCCAGCAGCCTTGGACTAGCGGGAAATGAGCAGTTCTTC; CDR3 protein: CASSLGLAGNEQFF
J gene: TRBJ1-5; D gene: .; V gene: TRBV4-1; clone size: .; CDR3 DNA: TGCGCCAGCAGCCAAGAAGGAGGACCCTATCAGCCCCAGCATTTT; CDR3 protein: CASSQEGGPYQPQHF
J gene: TRBJ2-7; D gene: TRBD1; V gene: TRBV19; clone size: .; CDR3 DNA: TGTCCCCCGAGGGGGCCAGTCGGCTACGAGCAGTACTTC; CDR3 protein: CPPRGPVGYEQYF
J gene: TRBJ1-5; D gene: .; V gene: TRBV10-3; clone size: .; CDR3 DNA: TGTGCCATCCGAGGAGGCGGCTGGAATCAGCCCCAGCATTTT; CDR3 protein: CAIRGGGWNQPQHF
J gene: TRBJ1-2; D gene: .; V gene: TRBV30; clone size: once; CDR3 DNA: TGTGCCTGGAGTTTAAGTTACTACTACACCTTC; CDR3 protein: CAWSLSYYYTF
J gene: TRBJ1-1; D gene: .; V gene: TRBV19; clone size: .; CDR3 DNA: TGTGCCAGTAGCAACGACAGATTCCTCACTGAAGCTTTCTTT; CDR3 protein: CASSNDRFLTEAFF
J gene: TRBJ1-4; D gene: TRBD1; V gene: TRBV9; clone size: .; CDR3 DNA: TGTGCCAGCAGCGTAGGGGGGACAGTAGCGGAAAAACTGTTTTTT; CDR3 protein: CASSVGGTVAEKLFF
J gene: TRBJ2-2; D gene: TRBD2; V gene: TRBV7-8; clone size: .; CDR3 DNA: TGTGCCAGCAGCTTAAAGCGGGAGAGCACCGGGGAGCTGTTTTTT; CDR3 protein: CASSLKRESTGELFF
J gene: TRBJ2-1; D gene: TRBD2; V gene: TRBV30; clone size: .; CDR3 DNA: TGTGCCTGGAGTGCGTATCTAGCGGGAGACAATGAGCAGTTCTTC; CDR3 protein: CAWSAYLAGDNEQFF
J gene: TRBJ2-1; D gene: .; V gene: TRBV6-2/TRBV6-3; clone size: .; CDR3 DNA: TGTGCCAGCAGTTACTCCCTAGGGGGGGTACGTTACAATGAGCAGTTCTTC; CDR3 protein: CASSYSLGGVRYNEQFF
J gene: TRBJ1-1; D gene: TRBD1; V gene: TRBV18; clone size: .; CDR3 DNA: TGTGCCAGCTCGTCACAGGGGGGGAACACTGAAGCTTTCTTT; CDR3 protein: CASSSQGGNTEAFF
J gene: TRBJ2-1; D gene: .; V gene: TRBV10-3; clone size: .; CDR3 DNA: TGTGCCACCAAGAGAGACAGCACGGCCGATGAGCAGTTCTTC; CDR3 protein: CATKRDSTADEQFF
J gene: TRBJ2-2; D gene: .; V gene: TRBV19; clone size: .; CDR3 DNA: TGTGCCAGTATCAGGCAGGGTAACACCGGGGAGCTGTTTTTT; CDR3 protein: CASIRQGNTGELFF
J gene: TRBJ2-1; D gene: TRBD2; V gene: TRBV11-2; clone size: .; CDR3 DNA: TGTGCCAGCAGCTTACGACTAGCGACCTACAATGAGCAGTTCTTC; CDR3 protein: CASSLRLATYNEQFF
J gene: TRBJ1-1; D gene: .; V gene: TRBV2; clone size: .; CDR3 DNA: TGTGCCAGCAGTGAACAGTGGGCAGCTCTGAACACTGAAGCTTTCTTT; CDR3 protein: CASSEQWAALNTEAFF
J gene: TRBJ2-3; D gene: .; V gene: TRBV27; clone size: .; CDR3 DNA: TGTGCCAGCAGTTTATCCCTAGGAGCAGATACGCAGTATTTT; CDR3 protein: CASSLSLGADTQYF
J gene: TRBJ1-1; D gene: TRBD1; V gene: TRBV7-2; clone size: .; CDR3 DNA: TGTGCCAGCAGCCCCGGCTCTAGGACAGGGAACACTGAAGCTTTCTTT; CDR3 protein: CASSPGSRTGNTEAFF
J gene: TRBJ2-2; D gene: TRBD1; V gene: TRBV27; clone size: .; CDR3 DNA: TGTGCCAGCAGTACTACGGCCAGGGGGTGGAACACCGGGGAGCTGTTTTTT; CDR3 protein: CASSTTARGWNTGELFF
J gene: TRBJ1-5; D gene: .; V gene: TRBV7-2; clone size: .; CDR3 DNA: TGTGCCAGCAGCTTAGGCGGCGTCAGGGGAAATCAGCCCCAGCATTTT; CDR3 protein: CASSLGGVRGNQPQHF
J gene: TRBJ1-1; D gene: .; V gene: TRBV28; clone size: .; CDR3 DNA: TGTGCCAGCAGTTCTGTAGAGGGTTTGGGCACTGAAGCTTTCTTT; CDR3 protein: CASSSVEGLGTEAFF
J gene: TRBJ1-1; D gene: .; V gene: TRBV7-9; clone size: .; CDR3 DNA: TGTGCCAGCAGCCCTAGGGGGGGCCCGGGTACTGAAGCTTTCTTT; CDR3 protein: CASSPRGGPGTEAFF
J gene: TRBJ1-5; D gene: .; V gene: TRBV6-1; clone size: .; CDR3 DNA: TGTGCCAGCAGTGAAGCGAACGGGAATAATCAGCCCCAGCATTTT; CDR3 protein: CASSEANGNNQPQHF
J gene: TRBJ2-5; D gene: .; V gene: TRBV5-5; clone size: .; CDR3 DNA: TGTGCCAGCAGCCCCTTTGTTGACGCGCGGGAGACCCAGTACTTC; CDR3 protein: CASSPFVDARETQYF
J gene: TRBJ1-6; D gene: .; V gene: TRBV6-5; clone size: .; CDR3 DNA: TGTGCCAGCAGGCGGGACTCCTATAATTCACCCCTCCACTTT; CDR3 protein: CASRRDSYNSPLHF
J gene: TRBJ2-7; D gene: TRBD2; V gene: TRBV13; clone size: .; CDR3 DNA: TGTGCCAGCAGCTCACCGCGACTAGCGGGAGAGGACGAGCAGTACTTC; CDR3 protein: CASSSPRLAGEDEQYF
J gene: TRBJ1-4; D gene: TRBD1; V gene: TRBV10-3; clone size: .; CDR3 DNA: TGTGCCTCGGGACAGTTGTCAACTAATGAAAAACTGTTTTTT; CDR3 protein: CASGQLSTNEKLFF
J gene: TRBJ2-2; D gene: .; V gene: TRBV18; clone size: .; CDR3 DNA: TGTGCCAGCTCAACCCGTGCGGGACCAAACACCGGGGAGCTGTTTTTT; CDR3 protein: CASSTRAGPNTGELFF